This T cell receptor beta chain is from a study of T cells in Graves' hyperthyroidism and ophthalmopathy. In this sample, this clonotype turned up many times. Its specificity is unknown. Findings of the study overall: Before onset, by a median of around six months, the model predicted ophthalmopathy.

Germline loops: CDR1 MDHEN, CDR2 SYDVKM. The CDR3 is 15 residues long. With 6 bases removed from V and 0 bases from J, the gap between germline ends came to 14 bases. It was RNA transcripts that yielded the amplified TCR beta CDR3 regions. Carried out on the TCR CDR3, a first-round RT-PCR used the HTBI primer set. TCRdb reprocessed the multiplex PCR reads via MiXCR and lists one record per CDR3 protein. The sample has 600,000 or so distinct CDR3 sequences, approximately 15% seen once. The V gene is TRBV28, the J gene TRBJ1-2; a possible D gene is TRBD1 (5 bases). The receptor was derived from a woman under 30 with Graves' ophthalmopathy. The sequencing input was blood. The DNA of the CDR3 is TGTGCCAGCAGGCCCCGGGGGGAGTCTAACTATGGCTACACCTTC. It is translated as CASRPRGESNYGYTF.